This TCR beta chain was documented in a study of blood T cell repertoires in COVID-19. Turning to the study itself: Acute-phase and convalescent COVID-19 samples originated in the United States, Italy and Spain.

The V gene end was trimmed by 2 bases and the J gene end by 7 bases; junction bases not matched to a gene: 10. The CDR3 spans 15 residues. The germline V gene encodes CDR1 MNHEY and CDR2 SMNVEV (reference sequence). Study members were between about 18 and 100 years old and lived in 20 to 30 US regions. The recovered donors of Cohort 3 showed two negative PCRs, clearance, or symptom resolution. Source study methods: The authors estimated nucleated cell counts from reference gene primer amplification. The table came from immunoSEQ multiplex PCR; TCRdb's copy has only in-frame clones and leaves some out. V and J calls plus clone size are reproduced from that table; the DNA served to infer D and trimming. The sample yields a few hundred thousand clones, 92% seen once.

The J gene is TRBJ2-7, the V gene TRBV27; 8 positions agree with TRBD2. This receptor was obtained from a woman under 40 who had recovered from COVID-19. Source material: PBMCs or T cells enriched from blood (not recorded which). Here the CDR3 DNA reads TGTGCCAGCAGTTTAGGCCTAGCGGGCGGGGATGAGCAGTACTTC. It translates to CASSLGLAGGDEQYF.